The clone carrying this T cell receptor (beta chain) was counted between two and nine times. Between the trimmed V and J ends, which lost 6 bases and 4 bases, there was a span of 16 bases. Germline lookup yields CDR1 SQVTM and CDR2 ANQGSEA. This CDR3 region has 13 residues. Treatment denoted: oral pan-JAK inhibitor, 5-10 mg twice daily. This sample was taken from a study of CD8+ T cells in alopecia areata. The sequencing template was cDNA reverse transcribed from extracted RNA. The method was immunoSEQ multiplex PCR; TCRdb's version includes in-frame clones alone and lacks a portion of them. Of some 180,000 clones in the sample, 40% to 65% were seen once.

The chain couples TRBV29-1 to TRBJ2-7, with D maybe TRBD2 (6 bases). The sample here was CD8+ T cells sorted from blood, taken at week 24, from a patient treated with tofacitinib. This receptor was obtained from a human donor with alopecia areata. Here the CDR3 DNA reads TGCAGCGTGTCCGTGGGGGGATCATACGAGCAGTACTTC. Translation: CSVSVGGSYEQYF.